This TCR beta chain was documented in a study of CD8 T cells in ankylosing spondylitis. Notes on the study in general: Ankylosing spondylitis blood seemed to carry a telltale TCR beta motif made of about 8 highly homologous variants.

Researchers built TCR beta libraries using quantitative 5'-RACE with molecular barcodes. Each CDR3 protein is one row after TCRdb ran MiXCR on the 5' RACE reads. The data show 35,000 or so distinct CDR3 sequences, over 5.5% seen once. The V gene's germline CDR1 is SEHNR and CDR2 FQNEAQ (reference sequence). This CDR3 spans 12 amino acids. Trimming pared 3 bases from V and 3 bases from J, leaving 6 bases between. At least ten counts were recorded for this clonotype. Its antigen is currently unknown. The material sequenced was blood, either unsorted or a sorted T cell fraction (not recorded which). The V gene is TRBV7-9, the J gene TRBJ2-7; no definite D call. The receptor comes from a male donor with ankylosing spondylitis or in good health (not recorded which). CDR3 nucleotide sequence: TGTGCCAGCAGCTTTTTCCTCTACGAGCAGTACTTC. Encoded protein: CASSFFLYEQYF.